These 25 T cell receptor beta chains were all obtained from the same sample, sequenced in a study of T cell repertoires in cytomegalovirus infection. In TCRdb, the reads were re-called with MiXCR into one record per CDR3 protein. Of 250,000 to 300,000 distinct CDR3 sequences in the sample, less than 25% were seen once. Antigens for these TCRs are unknown. The material was cultured PBMCs, obtained from culture after CMV antigen stimulation. These TCRs come from a human donor in good health (CMV status not recorded). Some clones in this sample may be carry-over from other donors' samples.

The chain combines TRBV19 with TRBJ2-1; D is possibly TRBD1 (5 bases). This CDR3 is 14 amino acids long. V lost 10 bases and J 2 bases, leaving 15 bases between the germline ends. Germline CDR1 and CDR2: LNHDA and SQIVND (reference sequence). CDR3 bases: TGTGCCACCCAGCTGGCAGGGACCTACAATGAGCAGTTCTTC. It yields the protein CATQLAGTYNEQFF.

The J gene is TRBJ2-5, the V gene TRBV30, with 8 positions matching TRBD2. Germline loops: CDR1 GTSNPN, CDR2 SVGIG (reference sequence). V trimming: 4 bases; J trimming: 3 bases; junction bases outside the gene matches: 7. CDR3 size: 14 residues. CDR3 loop: CAWNQAGAEETQYF. CDR3 coding DNA: TGTGCCTGGAACCAAGCGGGAGCGGAAGAGACCCAGTACTTC. Full variable domain (remainder filled in from reference TRBV30 and TRBJ2-5): SQTIHQWPATLVQPVGSPLSLECTVEGTSNPNLYWYRQAAGRGLQLLFYSVGIGQISSEVPQNLSASRPQDRQFILSSKKLLLSDSGFYLCAWNQAGAEETQYFGPGTRLLVL.

This clonotype was seen only a few times. This rearrangement joins TRBV6-8 to TRBJ2-7, with TRBD2 matching over 11 bases. Germline loops: CDR1 MNHGY, CDR2 SAAAGT. The CDR3 is 17 amino acids. Trimming at V came to 6 bases and at J to 2 bases, leaving 12 bases not matched to a gene. CDR3 protein: CASSQPGTSGFTYEQYF. The CDR3 DNA sequence: TGTGCCAGCAGCCAACCCGGGACTAGCGGATTCACCTACGAGCAGTACTTC.

This clonotype was seen only a few times. The J gene is TRBJ2-1, the V gene TRBV6-5; 11 bases line up with TRBD2. This CDR3 is 17 amino acids long. Germline V CDR1 and CDR2: MNHEY, SVGAGI. Trimming at V came to 8 bases and at J to 2 bases, leaving 11 bases not matched to a gene. CDR3 region: CASWPSGRPGTYNEQFF. CDR3 nucleotide sequence: TGTGCCAGCTGGCCTAGCGGGAGGCCGGGGACCTACAATGAGCAGTTCTTC.

The chain joins TRBV7-9 to TRBJ2-2; TRBD1 is a possible D gene (6 bases). The CDR3 is made up of 15 amino acids. Trimming pared 5 bases from V and 5 bases from J, leaving 15 bases between. CDR1 is SEHNR, CDR2 FQNEAQ, per germline (reference sequence). The CDR3: CASSLRGSRTGELFF. The CDR3 DNA sequence: TGTGCCAGCAGCCTCAGGGGATCGAGAACCGGGGAGCTGTTTTTT.

This clonotype was recorded at least ten times. The gene calls are TRBV7-2 and TRBJ2-1; TRBD2 might be the D (6 bases). Germline CDR1 and CDR2: SGHTA and FQGNSA. The CDR3 runs to 15 residues. Trimming stripped 1 base from V and 6 bases from J, with 13 bases between. In DNA, the CDR3 is TGTGCCAGCAGCTTAGGAGGGACTTCCCCCAATGAGCAGTTCTTC. This sequence encodes CASSLGGTSPNEQFF.

The chain is built from TRBV11-2 and TRBJ2-5; no clear D. The CDR3 has 12 amino acids. Germline CDR1 and CDR2: SGHAT and FQNNGV. V was pared by 0 bases and J by 10 bases, with 9 bases between. CDR3: CASSLESNNQYF. The CDR3 coding sequence is TGTGCCAGCAGCTTAGAGTCAAACAACCAGTACTTC.

This clonotype showed up just a few times. The J gene is TRBJ2-5, the V gene TRBV11-3; 10 nucleotides align to TRBD2. V dropped 3 bases and J dropped 7; count of bases not matched to a gene: 8. Germline lookup yields CDR1 SGHNT and CDR2 YENEEA. The CDR3 loop spans 15 amino acids. The DNA for the CDR3 is TGTGCCAGCAGCTTGTCTAGCGGGGGCCTCGTGACCCAGTACTTC. Its protein is CASSLSSGGLVTQYF.

This clonotype was counted many times. The chain links TRBV12-3 or TRBV12-4 to TRBJ1-1; D is uncertain. Trimming stripped 6 bases from V and 8 bases from J, with 10 bases between. The CDR3 contains 11 residues. The CDR3 loop reads CASSPLGEAFF. The CDR3 DNA follows: TGTGCCAGCAGCCCCCTGGGAGAAGCTTTCTTT.

This clonotype was counted between two and nine times. This chain uses TRBV6-6 with TRBJ2-5; 9 bases align to TRBD2. Per germline, CDR1 MNHNY and CDR2 SVGAGI (reference sequence). The J segment lost 5 bases and the V segment lost 5 bases, leaving 6 bases of the junction unmatched. The CDR3 extends over 14 amino acids. CDR3 nucleotides: TGTGCCAGCAGTCGAGCGGGAGGATGGGAGACCCAGTACTTC. This translates into CASSRAGGWETQYF.

Many counts were recorded for this clonotype. J is TRBJ2-1 and V is TRBV7-6; 8 positions agree with TRBD2. The CDR3 covers 18 residues. Trimming cost V 2 bases and J 0 bases; bases outside gene matches: 9. Germline CDR1 SGHVS, CDR2 FNYEAQ. The CDR3 sequence is CASSLSLREAVSYNEQFF. CDR3 sequence (DNA): TGTGCCAGCAGCTTATCCTTGCGGGAGGCAGTCTCCTACAATGAGCAGTTCTTC.

The chain couples TRBV12-3 or TRBV12-4 to TRBJ1-6; 9 nucleotides align to TRBD1. CDR3 size: 14 residues. V lost 10 bases, J lost 8 bases, and 9 bases stayed unmatched. The CDR3 spells CATRRDRDYSPLHF. In nucleotides, the CDR3 is TGTGCCACCCGCCGGGACAGGGACTATTCACCCCTCCACTTT.

This clonotype was picked up a small number of times. The genes are TRBV11-2 and TRBJ1-2; D unclear. Germline CDR1 SGHAT, CDR2 FQNNGV. The CDR3 length is 12 residues. Trimming shortened V by 0 bases and J by 7 bases, and 6 bases separated the two germline ends. CDR3 in amino acids: CASSLDRSGYTF. CDR3 coding DNA: TGTGCCAGCAGCTTAGATCGATCTGGCTACACCTTC.

V and J are TRBV6-5 and TRBJ2-7, with D perhaps TRBD2 (5 bases). V lost 8 bases and J lost 3, with 23 bases in between. Germline assignment: CDR1 MNHEY and CDR2 SVGAGI. This CDR3 comprises 16 residues. The DNA for the CDR3 is TGTGCCAGCGTCCGCAGGTTTAGAGGGCCGAGCTACGAGCAGTACGTC. As protein: CASVRRFRGPSYEQYV.

The chain employs TRBV7-6 and TRBJ1-4, with 7 bases identical to TRBD1. J gave up 7 bases and V 4 bases, and 12 bases lay outside the gene matches. Germline V gene data show CDR1 as SGHVS and CDR2 as FNYEAQ. The CDR3 is made up of 16 amino acids. The CDR3: CASSSNDRVGGEKLFF. The DNA of the CDR3 is TGTGCCAGCAGCTCCAATGACAGGGTCGGAGGTGAAAAACTGTTTTTT.

This clonotype was recorded at least ten times. The chain carries TRBV7-2 and TRBJ2-5; the D is unclear. The germline gives CDR1 SGHTA, CDR2 FQGNSA. Trimming pared 5 bases from V and 0 bases from J, leaving 13 bases between. The CDR3 consists of 15 residues. The CDR3 DNA reads TGTGCCAGCAGCCGTGCTCCGGGTAACCAAGAGACCCAGTACTTC. It translates to CASSRAPGNQETQYF.

The genes are TRBV5-6 and TRBJ1-1; tentative D call: TRBD1 (6 bases). Germline CDR1 SGHDT, CDR2 YYEEEE. This CDR3 region has 15 residues. V lost 5 bases and J lost 5, with 19 bases in between. The CDR3 sequence is CASSSIRRGGTEAFF. The DNA for the CDR3 is TGTGCCAGCAGTTCTATCCGAAGGGGGGGAACTGAAGCTTTCTTT.

This clonotype showed up many times. The chain recombines TRBV18 with TRBJ1-2; possible D gene TRBD1, 6 bases. Deletions cut 2 bases from V and 5 bases from J, with 15 bases between. Germline assignment: CDR1 KGHSH and CDR2 LQKENI. The CDR3 is made up of 15 amino acids. CDR3 nucleotides: TGTGCCAGCTCACCAGAACAGGGAACAGTGTATGGCTACACCTTC. It yields the protein CASSPEQGTVYGYTF.

This clonotype appeared many times. The chain employs TRBV7-8 and TRBJ2-7, with 14 bases matching TRBD2. Germline-derived CDR1 and CDR2 are SGHVS and FQNEAQ. This CDR3 contains 16 residues. V gave up 4 bases and J gave up 2 bases; unmatched junction bases: 4. The CDR3 DNA is TGTGCCAGCAGCTCCCCGGGACTAGCGGGGGCCTACGAGCAGTACTTC. Its translation: CASSSPGLAGAYEQYF.

This clonotype was counted only a few times. This chain connects TRBV6-6 to TRBJ2-3, with 12 bases matching TRBD2. The CDR3 spans 15 residues. Germline V gives CDR1 MNHNY, CDR2 SVGAGI (reference sequence). Trimming removed 8 bases from V and 5 bases from J; junction bases left unmatched: 8. CDR3 bases: TGTGCCAGCCCCCTACTAGCGGGAGGTGAAGATACGCAGTATTTT. This encodes CASPLLAGGEDTQYF.

This chain connects TRBV18 to TRBJ1-5; no clear D. The V end was cut by 5 bases, the J end by 8 bases, with 13 bases between. The CDR3 loop spans 13 amino acids. The germline CDR1 and CDR2 sequences are KGHSH and LQKENI. In nucleotides, the CDR3 is TGTGCCAGCTCATTACTTCAGGAAGAGCCCCAGCATTTT. Translating it yields CASSLLQEEPQHF. Supplemented by reference TRBV18 and TRBJ1-5, the full variable domain reads NAGVMQNPRHLVRRRGQEARLRCSPMKGHSHVYWYRQLPEEGLKFMVYLQKENIIDESGMPKERFSAEFPKEGPSILRIQQVVRGDSAAYFCASSLLQEEPQHFGDGTRLSIL.

The rearrangement uses TRBV5-1 and TRBJ2-2; D gene ambiguous. The CDR3 totals 13 residues. Germline V gene sequence: CDR1 SGHRS, CDR2 YFSETQ. V lost 7 bases and J 4 bases, leaving 11 bases between the germline ends. The CDR3: CASGSDFTGELFF. CDR3 DNA sequence: TGCGCCAGCGGAAGCGATTTCACCGGGGAGCTGTTTTTT.

This clonotype has more than one count but fewer than ten. In nucleotides, the CDR3 is TGTGCCAGCAGTTTATCACTGGTCAATCAGCCCCAGCATTTT. Its translation is CASSLSLVNQPQHF. The chain joins TRBV27 to TRBJ1-5; D not resolved. With 0 bases removed from V and 3 bases from J, the gap between germline ends came to 6 bases. CDR3 length: 14 residues. Germline loops: CDR1 MNHEY, CDR2 SMNVEV (reference sequence).

This clonotype was seen more than once but under ten times. The chain recombines TRBV7-6 with TRBJ2-7; D unclear. This CDR3 has 12 amino acids. V was trimmed by 8 bases and J by 4 bases, leaving 12 bases between them. Per the germline V gene, CDR1 is SGHVS and CDR2 is FNYEAQ. The CDR3 sequence is CASQDVGYEQYF. The DNA of the CDR3 is TGTGCCAGCCAGGACGTAGGTTACGAGCAGTACTTC.

This clonotype was recorded a few times. V and J are TRBV20-1 and TRBJ2-7, with 11 bases identical to TRBD2. The V segment lost 1 base and the J segment 3 bases; nucleotides outside the gene matches: 14. CDR3 size: 18 residues. Germline V gene lookup returns CDR1 DFQATT and CDR2 SNEGSKA (reference sequence). Here the CDR3 DNA reads TGCAGTGCTAGAGGGCGTTCGGCTAGCGGGAGGTTGTTCTACGAGCAGTACTTC. Translation: CSARGRSASGRLFYEQYF.